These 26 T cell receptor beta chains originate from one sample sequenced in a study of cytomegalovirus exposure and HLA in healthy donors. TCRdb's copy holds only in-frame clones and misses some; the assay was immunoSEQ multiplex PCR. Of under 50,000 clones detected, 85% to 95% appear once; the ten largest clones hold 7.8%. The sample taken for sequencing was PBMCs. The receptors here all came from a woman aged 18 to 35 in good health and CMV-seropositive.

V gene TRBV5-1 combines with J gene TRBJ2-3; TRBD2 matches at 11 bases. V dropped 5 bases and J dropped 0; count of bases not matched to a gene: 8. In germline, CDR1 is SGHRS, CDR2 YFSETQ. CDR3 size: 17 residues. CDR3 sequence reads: CASRSKGLAASTDTQYF. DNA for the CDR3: TGCGCCAGCAGATCTAAGGGACTAGCGGCTAGCACAGATACGCAGTATTTT.

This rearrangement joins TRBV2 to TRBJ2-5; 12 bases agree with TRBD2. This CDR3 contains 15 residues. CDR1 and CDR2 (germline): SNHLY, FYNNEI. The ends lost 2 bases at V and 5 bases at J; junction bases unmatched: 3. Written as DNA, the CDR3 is TGTGCCAGCAGTGAACTAGCGGGAGGGGATGAGACCCAGTACTTC. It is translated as CASSELAGGDETQYF.

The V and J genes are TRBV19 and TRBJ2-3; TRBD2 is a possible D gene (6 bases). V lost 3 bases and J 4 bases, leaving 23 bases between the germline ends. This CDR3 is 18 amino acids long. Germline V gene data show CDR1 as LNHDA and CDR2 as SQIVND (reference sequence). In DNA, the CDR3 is TGTGCCAGTAGTATCGGCACTAGCCAATGGGCTGTCGCAGATACGCAGTATTTT. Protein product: CASSIGTSQWAVADTQYF.

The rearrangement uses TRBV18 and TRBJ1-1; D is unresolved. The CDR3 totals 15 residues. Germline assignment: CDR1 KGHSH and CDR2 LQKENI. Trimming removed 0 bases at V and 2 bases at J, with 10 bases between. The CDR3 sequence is CASSPPTRTNTEAFF. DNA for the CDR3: TGTGCCAGCTCACCACCGACAAGAACTAACACTGAAGCTTTCTTT.

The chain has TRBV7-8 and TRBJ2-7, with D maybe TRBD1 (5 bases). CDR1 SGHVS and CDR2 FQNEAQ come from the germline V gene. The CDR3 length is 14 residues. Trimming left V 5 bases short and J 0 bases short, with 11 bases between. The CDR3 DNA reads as TGTGCCAGCAGCCTAGGACACCTCTCCTACGAGCAGTACTTC. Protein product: CASSLGHLSYEQYF.

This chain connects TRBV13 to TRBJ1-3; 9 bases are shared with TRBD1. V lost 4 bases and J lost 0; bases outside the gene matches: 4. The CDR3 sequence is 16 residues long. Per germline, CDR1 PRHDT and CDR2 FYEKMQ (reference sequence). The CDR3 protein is CASSSGTGFSGNTIYF. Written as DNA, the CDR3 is TGTGCCAGCAGCTCCGGGACAGGGTTCTCTGGAAACACCATATATTTT.

The CDR3 spells CASSSPKTGTAYGYTF. CDR3 in DNA: TGTGCCAGCAGCTCGCCCAAAACCGGGACAGCGTATGGCTACACCTTC. The chain carries TRBV7-2 and TRBJ1-2; TRBD1 matches 7 bases. Germline CDR1 reads SGHTA; CDR2 reads FQGNSA. After removal of 4 bases from V and 5 bases from J, the junction contained 13 bases not matched to a gene. The CDR3 spans 16 residues.

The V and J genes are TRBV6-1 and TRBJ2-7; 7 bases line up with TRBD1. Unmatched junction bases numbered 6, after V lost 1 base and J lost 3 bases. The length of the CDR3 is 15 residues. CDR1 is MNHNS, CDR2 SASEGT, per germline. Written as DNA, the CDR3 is TGTGCCAGCAGTGAAGGTCGGGGACAGTTCTACGAGCAGTACTTC. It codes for CASSEGRGQFYEQYF.

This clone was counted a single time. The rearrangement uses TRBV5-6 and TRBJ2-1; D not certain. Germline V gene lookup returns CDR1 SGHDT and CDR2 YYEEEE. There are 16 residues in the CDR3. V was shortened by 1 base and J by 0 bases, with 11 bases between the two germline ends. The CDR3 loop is CASSLRRMSSYNEQFF. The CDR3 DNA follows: TGTGCCAGCAGCTTGAGGCGGATGAGCTCCTACAATGAGCAGTTCTTC.

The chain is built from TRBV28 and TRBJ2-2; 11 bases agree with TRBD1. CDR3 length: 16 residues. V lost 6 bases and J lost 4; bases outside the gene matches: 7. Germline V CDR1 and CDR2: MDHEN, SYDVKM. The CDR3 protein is CASRKGQGAGTGELFF. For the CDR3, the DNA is TGTGCCAGCAGGAAAGGACAGGGGGCGGGCACCGGGGAGCTGTTTTTT.

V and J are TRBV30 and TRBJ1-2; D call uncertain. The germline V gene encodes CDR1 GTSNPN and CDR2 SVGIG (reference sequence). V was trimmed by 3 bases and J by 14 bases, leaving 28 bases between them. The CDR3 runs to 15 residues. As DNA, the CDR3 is TGTGCCTGGAGCTCACTCCTTGCAGGCGATCCCGCGGGTACCTTC. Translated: CAWSSLLAGDPAGTF.

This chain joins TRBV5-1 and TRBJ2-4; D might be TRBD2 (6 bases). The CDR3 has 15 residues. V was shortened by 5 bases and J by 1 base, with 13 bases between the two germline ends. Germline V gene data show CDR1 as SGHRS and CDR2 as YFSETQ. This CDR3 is CASSYGAGAKNIQYF. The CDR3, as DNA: TGCGCCAGCAGTTACGGCGCGGGGGCCAAAAACATTCAGTACTTC.

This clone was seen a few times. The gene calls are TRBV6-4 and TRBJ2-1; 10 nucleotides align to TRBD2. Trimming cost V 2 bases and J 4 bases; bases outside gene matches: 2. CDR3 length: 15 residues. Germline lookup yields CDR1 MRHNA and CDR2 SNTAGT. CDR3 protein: CASSDQLAGYNEQFF. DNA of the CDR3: TGTGCCAGCAGTGACCAACTAGCGGGGTACAATGAGCAGTTCTTC.

CDR3 loop: CASSQVRSGTRDYNEQFF. The CDR3 region has the DNA TGCGCCAGCAGCCAAGTTCGATCCGGGACTAGGGACTACAATGAGCAGTTCTTC. The rearrangement links TRBV4-1 to TRBJ2-1; 8 bases map to TRBD2. V lost 1 base and J lost 3; bases outside the gene matches: 11. Germline V gene sequence: CDR1 MGHRA, CDR2 YSYEKL. The CDR3 runs to 18 residues.

Here the CDR3 DNA reads TGTGCCAGTGGGCGGGGTAGCGACACCGGGGAGCTGTTTTTT. This codes for CASGRGSDTGELFF. The rearrangement uses TRBV6-5 and TRBJ2-2; D may be TRBD2 (6 bases). CDR3 length: 14 amino acids. V was pared by 9 bases and J by 3 bases, with 14 bases between. The germline CDR1 and CDR2 sequences are MNHEY and SVGAGI.

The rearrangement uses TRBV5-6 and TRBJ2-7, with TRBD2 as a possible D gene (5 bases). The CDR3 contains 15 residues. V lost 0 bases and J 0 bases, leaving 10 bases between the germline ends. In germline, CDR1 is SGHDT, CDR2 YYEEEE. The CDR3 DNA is TGTGCCAGCAGCTTGGGACTGGGGAGCTCCTACGAGCAGTACTTC. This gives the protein CASSLGLGSSYEQYF.

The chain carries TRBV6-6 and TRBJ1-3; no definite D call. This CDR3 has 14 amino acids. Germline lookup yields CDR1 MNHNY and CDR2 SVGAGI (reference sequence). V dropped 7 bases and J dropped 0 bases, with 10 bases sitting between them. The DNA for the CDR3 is TGTGCCAGCATGGGCAGTAGCTCTGGAAACACCATATATTTT. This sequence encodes CASMGSSSGNTIYF.

The CDR3 DNA reads as TGTGCCATCAGTGACCCCGGGACTAGCGGGTCCTACGAGCAGTACTTC. It codes for CAISDPGTSGSYEQYF. This chain uses TRBV10-3 with TRBJ2-7, with 12 bases aligning to TRBD2. This CDR3 spans 16 amino acids. Germline trimming cut 3 bases from V and 1 base from J; bases unmatched to any gene: 4. From germline, CDR1 is ENHRY and CDR2 SYGVKD.

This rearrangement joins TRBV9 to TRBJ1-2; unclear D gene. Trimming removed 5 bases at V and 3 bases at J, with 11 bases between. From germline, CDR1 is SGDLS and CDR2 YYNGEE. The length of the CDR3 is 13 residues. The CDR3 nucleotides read TGTGCCAGCAGTCGGGAGGGCTACTATGGCTACACCTTC. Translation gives CASSREGYYGYTF.

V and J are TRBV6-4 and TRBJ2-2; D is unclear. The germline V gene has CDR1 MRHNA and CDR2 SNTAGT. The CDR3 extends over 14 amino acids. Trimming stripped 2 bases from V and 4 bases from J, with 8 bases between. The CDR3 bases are TGTGCCAGCAGTGACAGAGCTAGCACCGGGGAGCTGTTTTTT. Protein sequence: CASSDRASTGELFF.

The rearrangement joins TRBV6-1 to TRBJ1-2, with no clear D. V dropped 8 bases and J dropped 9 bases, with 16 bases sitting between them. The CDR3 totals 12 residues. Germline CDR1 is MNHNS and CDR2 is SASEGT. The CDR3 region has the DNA TGTGCCAGCCTGGACTTACGCATATGCTACACCTTC. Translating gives CASLDLRICYTF.

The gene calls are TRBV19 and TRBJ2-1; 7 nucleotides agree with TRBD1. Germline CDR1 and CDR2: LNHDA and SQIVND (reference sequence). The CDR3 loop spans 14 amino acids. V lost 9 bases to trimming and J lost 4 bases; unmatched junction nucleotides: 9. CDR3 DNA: TGTGCCAGCCAAGCCGGGACAGCATACAATGAGCAGTTCTTC. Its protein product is CASQAGTAYNEQFF. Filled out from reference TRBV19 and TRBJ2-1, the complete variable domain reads DGGITQSPKYLFRKEGQNVTLSCEQNLNHDAMYWYRQDPGQGLRLIYYSQIVNDFQKGDIAEGYSVSREKKESFPLTVTSAQKNPTAFYLCASQAGTAYNEQFFGPGTRLTVL.

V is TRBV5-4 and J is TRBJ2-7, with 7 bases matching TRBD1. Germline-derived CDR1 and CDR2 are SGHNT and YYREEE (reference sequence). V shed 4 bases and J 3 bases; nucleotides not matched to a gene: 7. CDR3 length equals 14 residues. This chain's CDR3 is CASSPRQGLYEQYF. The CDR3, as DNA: TGTGCCAGCAGCCCCCGACAGGGTCTCTACGAGCAGTACTTC.

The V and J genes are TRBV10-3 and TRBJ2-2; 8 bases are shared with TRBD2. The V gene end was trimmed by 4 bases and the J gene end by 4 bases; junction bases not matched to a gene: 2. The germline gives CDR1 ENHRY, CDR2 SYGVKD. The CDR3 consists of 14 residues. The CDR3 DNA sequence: TGTGCCATCAGTGTTGCGGGGGGCACCGGGGAGCTGTTTTTT. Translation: CAISVAGGTGELFF.

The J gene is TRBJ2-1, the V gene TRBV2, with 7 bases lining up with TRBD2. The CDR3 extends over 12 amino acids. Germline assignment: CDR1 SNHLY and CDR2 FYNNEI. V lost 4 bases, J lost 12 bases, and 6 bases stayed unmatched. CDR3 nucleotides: TGTGCCAGCAGTGGGGAGCGGGGTATGCAGTTCTTC. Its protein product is CASSGERGMQFF.

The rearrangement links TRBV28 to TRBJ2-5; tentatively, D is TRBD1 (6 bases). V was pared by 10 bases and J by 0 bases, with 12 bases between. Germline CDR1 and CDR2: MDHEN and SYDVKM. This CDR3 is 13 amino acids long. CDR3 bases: TGTGCCACCTACAGGGTCAACCAAGAGACCCAGTACTTC. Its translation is CATYRVNQETQYF.